These 17 T cell receptor beta chains were all obtained from the same sample, sequenced in a study of cytomegalovirus exposure and HLA in healthy donors. Vbeta (60) and Jbeta (13) primers were used in the PCR. Sequencing used immunoSEQ multiplex PCR; TCRdb keeps in-frame clones, though not all of them. The sample includes more than 60,000 clones, around 74% seen only once; the top ten take approximately 4.8%. Sequences were obtained from PBMCs. The receptors shown here come from a male donor in good health and CMV-seropositive.

The rearrangement links TRBV9 to TRBJ2-6; D may be TRBD2 (7 bases). Trimming stripped 1 base from V and 0 bases from J, with 11 bases between. Germline CDR1 reads SGDLS; CDR2 reads YYNGEE. This CDR3 comprises 17 residues. The CDR3 DNA follows: TGTGCCAGCAGCGTAACCGGGGGGCGCTCTGGGGCCAACGTCCTGACTTTC. This gives the protein CASSVTGGRSGANVLTF.

This chain links TRBV11-2 with TRBJ1-5, with a possible D match to TRBD1 (5 bases). Germline V lookup: CDR1 SGHAT, CDR2 FQNNGV. The CDR3 covers 15 residues. V gave up 3 bases and J gave up 7 bases, with 16 bases separating them. CDR3 loop: CASSLKSGSGQPQHF. CDR3 sequence (DNA): TGTGCCAGCAGCTTGAAGTCAGGGTCAGGGCAGCCCCAGCATTTT.

The chain carries TRBV6-9 and TRBJ1-1; D call uncertain. The V gene's germline CDR1 is MNHGY and CDR2 SVAAGI. The CDR3 consists of 15 residues. Trimming pared 2 bases from V and 0 bases from J, leaving 10 bases between. The CDR3 region is CASSYTQALNTEAFF. The CDR3 nucleotides are TGTGCCAGCAGTTATACTCAGGCCTTGAACACTGAAGCTTTCTTT.

Regarding this clone: The sample holds other DNA sequences that translate to the same CDR3. CDR3 in DNA: TGTGCCAGCAGCTTGGGCGGAAGCTCCTACGAGCAGTACTTC. It is translated as CASSLGGSSYEQYF. V usage is TRBV5-6 and J usage is TRBJ2-7; D not certain. CDR3 length equals 14 residues. V dropped 0 bases and J dropped 0 bases, with 7 bases sitting between them. Germline-derived CDR1 and CDR2 are SGHDT and YYEEEE.

The CDR3 protein is CASPMDRGPGNEQFF. CDR3 nucleotides: TGTGCCAGCCCCATGGACAGGGGGCCGGGCAATGAGCAGTTCTTC. The genes are TRBV7-9 and TRBJ2-1; TRBD1 matches 11 bases. Trimming took 8 bases from V and 6 from J; bases not matched to a gene: 9. The CDR3 is made up of 15 amino acids. Germline V gene data show CDR1 as SEHNR and CDR2 as FQNEAQ (reference sequence).

This clone was found once. The chain is built from TRBV19 and TRBJ1-1; 7 positions match TRBD1. Germline CDR1 is LNHDA and CDR2 is SQIVND (reference sequence). This CDR3 contains 13 residues. V was pared by 10 bases and J by 4 bases, with 9 bases of the junction left unmatched. CDR3 residues: CATRQGGFTEAFF. CDR3 coding DNA: TGTGCCACCAGACAGGGTGGGTTCACTGAAGCTTTCTTT.

This CDR3 is CASSAGQHNSPLHF. The CDR3 nucleotides are TGTGCCAGCAGCGCAGGACAGCATAATTCACCCCTCCACTTT. This rearrangement joins TRBV7-3 to TRBJ1-6, with D possibly being TRBD1 (6 bases). V was shortened by 5 bases and J by 5 bases, with 10 bases between the two germline ends. Germline values: CDR1 SGHTA, CDR2 FQGTGA. CDR3 length: 14 amino acids.

The chain has TRBV5-1 and TRBJ2-5, with a weak D call TRBD2 (6 bases). The V end was cut by 0 bases, the J end by 3 bases, with 12 bases between. CDR3 length equals 15 residues. The germline CDR1 and CDR2 sequences are SGHRS and YFSETQ. CDR3 amino acids: CASSLGDLIKETQYF. DNA of the CDR3: TGCGCCAGCAGCTTGGGGGACTTGATAAAAGAGACCCAGTACTTC.

This clone has more than one count but fewer than ten. V gene TRBV6-4 combines with J gene TRBJ2-3; 8 nucleotides match TRBD2. The germline V gene has CDR1 MRHNA and CDR2 SNTAGT. This CDR3 is 15 amino acids long. The ends lost 2 bases at V and 4 bases at J; junction bases unmatched: 5. This CDR3 is CASSDTGGEADTQYF. CDR3 in DNA: TGTGCCAGCAGTGACACGGGGGGGGAAGCAGATACGCAGTATTTT.

This clone was seen more than once but under ten times. Relative to the germline gene, one junction end is altered; a read error may explain this. This sequence joins TRBV7-7 and TRBJ2-2; D unclear. CDR1 and CDR2 (germline): SSHAT, FNYEAQ (reference sequence). The CDR3 is 14 residues long. CDR3 amino acids: CASSSIPNTGELFF. The CDR3 DNA follows: TGTGCTAGCAGCTCTATTCCGAACACCGGGGAGCTGTTTTTT.

The chain recombines TRBV27 with TRBJ1-2, with TRBD1 as a possible D gene (6 bases). Germline assignment: CDR1 MNHEY and CDR2 SMNVEV (reference sequence). V was clipped by 3 bases and J by 8 bases, with 13 bases between them. The CDR3 totals 13 residues. In nucleotides, the CDR3 is TGTGCCAGCAGTTTGGGGGGGCCGCCAGGCTACACCTTC. This translates into CASSLGGPPGYTF.

To note about this clone: The conserved phenylalanine or tryptophan is not found at the CDR3 terminus, so this likely reflects a read error. This sequence joins TRBV29-1 and TRBJ1-2; TRBD1 might be the D (6 bases). From germline, CDR1 is SQVTM and CDR2 ANQGSEA. The CDR3 has 15 amino acids. Trimming shortened V by 4 bases and J by 2 bases, and 17 bases separated the two germline ends. The CDR3: CSVAAGASVNYGYTL. The CDR3 DNA sequence: TGCAGCGTTGCGGCAGGGGCCTCGGTAAACTATGGCTACACCCTC.

The chain carries TRBV7-6 and TRBJ2-2; 8 bases are a match to TRBD2. J gave up 2 bases and V 5 bases, and 4 bases lay outside the gene matches. Germline-derived CDR1 and CDR2 are SGHVS and FNYEAQ. The CDR3 has 15 amino acids. The CDR3 region has the DNA TGTGCCAGCAGCCCTAGCGGGTTAAACACCGGGGAGCTGTTTTTT. Translating it yields CASSPSGLNTGELFF.

The chain links TRBV30 to TRBJ2-5; D is unresolved. The CDR3 length is 12 residues. Between the trimmed V and J ends, which lost 2 bases and 3 bases, there was a span of 7 bases. Germline V gene lookup returns CDR1 GTSNPN and CDR2 SVGIG (reference sequence). CDR3 region: CAWSWAEETQYF. Written as DNA, the CDR3 is TGTGCCTGGAGTTGGGCAGAAGAGACCCAGTACTTC.

This sequence joins TRBV15 and TRBJ1-4; D gene unclear. CDR1 and CDR2 from the germline V gene are LNHNV and YYDKDF (reference sequence). The CDR3 is made up of 13 amino acids. Trimming took off 7 bases at V and 8 bases at J, with 14 bases between the two ends. The CDR3 DNA is TGTGCCACCACCCAGGTCCAAAGGGAAAAACTGTTTTTT. This gives the protein CATTQVQREKLFF.

The chain links TRBV11-2 to TRBJ2-3; D call uncertain. Trimming cost V 5 bases and J 4 bases, with 13 bases left between them. Germline-derived CDR1 and CDR2 are SGHAT and FQNNGV. The CDR3 consists of 14 residues. The CDR3 coding sequence is TGTGCCAGCAGCCCGAGTAGTGCGGCAGATACGCAGTATTTT. Translated, it gives CASSPSSAADTQYF.

This clone was seen ten or more times. The sample contains more than one DNA sequence encoding this CDR3. The chain employs TRBV6-5 and TRBJ1-4; no definite D call. The V end was cut by 2 bases, the J end by 8 bases, with 15 bases between. Germline V gives CDR1 MNHEY, CDR2 SVGAGI. This CDR3 spans 15 amino acids. Written as DNA, the CDR3 is TGTGCCAGCAGTTACGGTCGGGGAGACAAGGAAAAACTGTTTTTT. Protein sequence: CASSYGRGDKEKLFF.